The 20 T cell receptor beta chains reported below all come from one sample, sequenced in a study of T cell changes during pregnancy in multiple sclerosis. Libraries were prepared by immunoSEQ multiplex PCR; TCRdb keeps only in-frame clonotypes and omits some of them. Seen here are around 97,000 clones, around 91% observed once, and the top ten hold 0.75% to 0.95%. The starting material was peripheral blood, obtained after pregnancy. The receptors derive from a female donor with multiple sclerosis, enrolled in a pregnancy study.

The chain is built from TRBV2 and TRBJ2-7; 9 bases line up with TRBD2. V shed 2 bases, J shed 1 base, and the junction held 3 bases outside the gene matches. The CDR3 totals 15 residues. Germline values: CDR1 SNHLY, CDR2 FYNNEI. The CDR3 is CASSERSGRSYEQYF. In DNA, the CDR3 is TGTGCCAGCAGTGAACGTAGCGGGAGATCCTACGAGCAGTACTTC. Using reference TRBV2 and TRBJ2-7 for the parts outside the CDR3, the full variable domain is EPEVTQTPSHQVTQMGQEVILRCVPISNHLYFYWYRQILGQKVEFLVSFYNNEISEKSEIFDDQFSVERPDGSNFTLKIRSTKLEDSAMYFCASSERSGRSYEQYFGPGTRLTVT.

The chain recombines TRBV29-1 with TRBJ2-3; 8 positions match TRBD2. Losses at the gene ends were 6 bases for V and 0 bases for J; bases not matched to a gene: 8. This CDR3 is 15 amino acids long. From germline, CDR1 is SQVTM and CDR2 ANQGSEA. CDR3 protein: CSVALAGKSTDTQYF. DNA of the CDR3: TGCAGCGTCGCTTTAGCGGGGAAAAGCACAGATACGCAGTATTTT.

This clone was seen once. The chain combines TRBV7-3 with TRBJ2-7, with D possibly TRBD1 on 6 matching bases. Germline values: CDR1 SGHTA, CDR2 FQGTGA. The CDR3 covers 13 residues. V was trimmed by 5 bases and J by 7 bases, leaving 15 bases between them. In nucleotides, the CDR3 is TGTGCCAGCAGCGCAGGGACATTGGAAGAGCAGTACTTC. This translates into CASSAGTLEEQYF.

This clone was seen once. The rearrangement joins TRBV19 to TRBJ1-1; 7 bases line up with TRBD1. Germline trimming cut 4 bases from V and 1 base from J; bases unmatched to any gene: 9. CDR1 and CDR2 (germline): LNHDA, SQIVND (reference sequence). This CDR3 has 16 residues. CDR3 loop: CASSTLGGQKNTEAFF. Written as DNA, the CDR3 is TGTGCCAGTAGTACCTTAGGGGGACAGAAGAACACTGAAGCTTTCTTT.

This chain joins TRBV30 and TRBJ2-5; D possibly corresponds to TRBD1 (5 bases). Trimming shortened V by 0 bases and J by 7 bases, and 12 bases separated the two germline ends. Germline V CDR1 and CDR2: GTSNPN, SVGIG (reference sequence). The CDR3 runs to 13 residues. CDR3 nucleotide sequence: TGTGCCTGGAGTGTGTCTCAGGGCGGGACCCAGTACTTC. Residues: CAWSVSQGGTQYF.

The V and J genes are TRBV30 and TRBJ2-7, with 14 bases fitting TRBD2. The CDR3 is 15 residues long. V shed 0 bases and J 9 bases; nucleotides not matched to a gene: 7. Germline assignment: CDR1 GTSNPN and CDR2 SVGIG (reference sequence). CDR3 coding DNA: TGTGCCTGGAGTGTCGGACTAGCGGGAGGAATTGCGCAGTACTTC. Translated: CAWSVGLAGGIAQYF. Filled out from reference TRBV30 and TRBJ2-7, the complete variable domain reads SQTIHQWPATLVQPVGSPLSLECTVEGTSNPNLYWYRQAAGRGLQLLFYSVGIGQISSEVPQNLSASRPQDRQFILSSKKLLLSDSGFYLCAWSVGLAGGIAQYFGPGTRLTVT.

The genes are TRBV19 and TRBJ2-4; D not resolved. Trimming took off 4 bases at V and 4 bases at J, with 5 bases between the two ends. Looked up from germline, CDR1 is LNHDA and CDR2 is SQIVND (reference sequence). The CDR3 spans 12 residues. This chain's CDR3 is CASSKLKNIQYF. The CDR3 region has the DNA TGTGCCAGTAGTAAGCTAAAAAACATTCAGTACTTC. Supplemented by reference TRBV19 and TRBJ2-4, the full variable domain reads DGGITQSPKYLFRKEGQNVTLSCEQNLNHDAMYWYRQDPGQGLRLIYYSQIVNDFQKGDIAEGYSVSREKKESFPLTVTSAQKNPTAFYLCASSKLKNIQYFGAGTRLSVL.

The chain carries TRBV7-8 and TRBJ2-1, with 10 nucleotides matching TRBD2. V shed 5 bases and J 4 bases; nucleotides not matched to a gene: 5. From germline, CDR1 is SGHVS and CDR2 FQNEAQ. There are 15 residues in the CDR3. The CDR3 DNA reads TGTGCCAGCAGCAGGTTAGCGGGAGGTTACAATGAGCAGTTCTTC. Its protein is CASSRLAGGYNEQFF.

The chain carries TRBV18 and TRBJ2-4; 7 bases match TRBD1. The CDR3 extends over 13 amino acids. Germline CDR1 reads KGHSH; CDR2 reads LQKENI. The V and J ends lost 4 bases and 5 bases, in that order; junction bases with no gene match: 2. The CDR3 loop is CASSLGQENIQYF. The DNA for the CDR3 is TGTGCCAGCTCACTAGGACAGGAAAACATTCAGTACTTC.

This chain links TRBV9 with TRBJ2-2; D perhaps matches TRBD2 (6 bases). Germline loops: CDR1 SGDLS, CDR2 YYNGEE. V gave up 4 bases and J gave up 4 bases, with 14 bases separating them. The CDR3 length is 15 residues. CDR3 sequence reads: CASSPWDFSTGELFF. The DNA for the CDR3 is TGTGCCAGCAGCCCGTGGGACTTCTCCACCGGGGAGCTGTTTTTT.

The rearrangement joins TRBV4-3 to TRBJ1-1, with D tentatively TRBD1 (6 bases). Germline V CDR1 and CDR2: LGHNA, YSLEER. CDR3 length: 14 residues. Trimming left V 3 bases short and J 4 bases short, with 12 bases between. The CDR3 loop reads CASSHRVGGTEAFF. CDR3 DNA: TGCGCCAGCAGCCATAGGGTAGGGGGCACTGAAGCTTTCTTT.

The chain carries TRBV7-9 and TRBJ1-2, with TRBD1 matching 8 bases. V was clipped by 4 bases and J by 8 bases; unmatched bases: 12. Germline V gives CDR1 SEHNR, CDR2 FQNEAQ (reference sequence). The CDR3 contains 15 residues. The CDR3 here is CASSSGQGVLRGYTF. Written as DNA, the CDR3 is TGTGCCAGCAGCTCAGGACAGGGCGTATTGAGGGGCTACACCTTC.

V usage is TRBV4-1 and J usage is TRBJ2-7; D may be TRBD1 (5 bases). The CDR3 runs 14 residues. Germline CDR1 and CDR2: MGHRA and YSYEKL. V dropped 4 bases and J dropped 0 bases, with 10 bases sitting between them. The DNA for the CDR3 is TGCGCCAGCAGCCTTCGACAGAGCTCCTACGAGCAGTACTTC. It yields the protein CASSLRQSSYEQYF.

The rearrangement joins TRBV5-6 to TRBJ2-2, with D perhaps TRBD2 (5 bases). The V end was cut by 6 bases, the J end by 3 bases, with 15 bases between. The germline CDR1 and CDR2 sequences are SGHDT and YYEEEE. The CDR3 is 15 residues long. The CDR3 here is CASNRRRRDTGELFF. The CDR3 DNA is TGTGCCAGCAACAGACGGAGGCGAGACACCGGGGAGCTGTTTTTT. The whole variable domain, filled in from reference TRBV5-6 and TRBJ2-2, reads DAGVTQSPTHLIKTRGQQVTLRCSPKSGHDTVSWYQQALGQGPQFIFQYYEEEERQRGNFPDRFSGHQFPNYSSELNVNALLLGDSALYLCASNRRRRDTGELFFGEGSRLTVL.

The gene calls are TRBV4-2 and TRBJ2-5; 15 bases are a match to TRBD2. V shed 6 bases, J shed 4 bases, and the junction held 3 bases outside the gene matches. The CDR3 runs to 15 residues. Germline CDR1 LGHNA, CDR2 YNFKEQ. The CDR3 sequence is CASRGTSGRPETQYF. As DNA, the CDR3 is TGTGCCAGCAGGGGGACTAGCGGGAGGCCAGAGACCCAGTACTTC.

The rearrangement links TRBV19 to TRBJ1-5; TRBD1 might be the D (6 bases). Germline-derived CDR1 and CDR2 are LNHDA and SQIVND (reference sequence). The germline V and J ends were trimmed by 7 bases and 6 bases, with 19 bases remaining between them. CDR3 size: 15 residues. CDR3 DNA sequence: TGTGCCAGTATTGGGACATTGTTGGGTAGTCAGCCCCAGCATTTT. Translation gives CASIGTLLGSQPQHF.

The V call is TRBV11-3, the J call TRBJ1-3, with D maybe TRBD1 (6 bases). The CDR3 loop spans 14 amino acids. Germline CDR1 reads SGHNT; CDR2 reads YENEEA. The ends were cut back, 5 bases at V and 0 bases at J, with 8 bases in the middle. CDR3 DNA: TGTGCCAGCAGCGAGGGACACTCTGGAAACACCATATATTTT. It is translated as CASSEGHSGNTIYF.

The CDR3 protein is CASSVSLRGLATNEKLFF. DNA of the CDR3: TGTGCCAGCAGTGTTAGTTTACGGGGGTTAGCAACTAATGAAAAACTGTTTTTT. The V call is TRBV2, the J call TRBJ1-4; the D gene is possibly TRBD1 (5 bases). CDR1 is SNHLY and CDR2 is FYNNEI in the germline V gene. Deletions cut 4 bases from V and 0 bases from J, with 18 bases between. The CDR3 length is 18 residues.

The chain carries TRBV10-3 and TRBJ2-7; 11 nucleotides align to TRBD1. J gave up 3 bases and V 5 bases, and 6 bases lay outside the gene matches. The germline V gene has CDR1 ENHRY and CDR2 SYGVKD. This CDR3 is 15 amino acids long. The CDR3 reads CAISPPDRGRYEQYF. The CDR3 nucleotides are TGTGCCATCAGTCCCCCGGACAGGGGGCGCTACGAGCAGTACTTC.

The chain has TRBV5-1 and TRBJ2-1, with 10 nucleotides matching TRBD1. The germline CDR1 and CDR2 sequences are SGHRS and YFSETQ. CDR3 length: 19 residues. V lost 1 base and J lost 5; bases outside the gene matches: 15. The CDR3 DNA is TGCGCCAGCAGCTTGACAGGGGGGACAGGGGTATTAGCGGACAATGAGCAGTTCTTC. As protein: CASSLTGGTGVLADNEQFF.